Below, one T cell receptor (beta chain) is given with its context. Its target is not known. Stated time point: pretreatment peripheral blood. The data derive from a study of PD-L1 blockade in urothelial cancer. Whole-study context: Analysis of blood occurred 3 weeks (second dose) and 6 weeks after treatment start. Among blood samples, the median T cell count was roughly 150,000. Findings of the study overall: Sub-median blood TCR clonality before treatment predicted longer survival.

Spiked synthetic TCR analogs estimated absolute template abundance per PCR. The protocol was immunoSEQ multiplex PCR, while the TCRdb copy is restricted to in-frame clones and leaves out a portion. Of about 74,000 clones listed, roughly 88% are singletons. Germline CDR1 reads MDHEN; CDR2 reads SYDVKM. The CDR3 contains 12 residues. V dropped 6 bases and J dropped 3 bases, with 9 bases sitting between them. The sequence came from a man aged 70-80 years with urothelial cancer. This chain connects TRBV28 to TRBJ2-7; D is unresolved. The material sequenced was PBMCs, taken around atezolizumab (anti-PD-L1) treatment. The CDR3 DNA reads TGTGCCAGCAGAAGCCTCCTCTACGAGCAGTACTTC. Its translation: CASRSLLYEQYF.